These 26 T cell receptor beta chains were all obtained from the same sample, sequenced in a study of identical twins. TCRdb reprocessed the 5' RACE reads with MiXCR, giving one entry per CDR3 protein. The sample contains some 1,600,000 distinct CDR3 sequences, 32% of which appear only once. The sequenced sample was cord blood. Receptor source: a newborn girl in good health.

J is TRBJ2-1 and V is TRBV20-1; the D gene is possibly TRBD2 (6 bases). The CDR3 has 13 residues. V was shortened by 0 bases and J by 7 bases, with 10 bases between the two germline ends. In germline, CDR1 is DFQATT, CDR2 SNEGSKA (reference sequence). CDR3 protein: CSAREPGGNEQFF. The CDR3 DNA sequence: TGCAGTGCTAGAGAACCCGGGGGAAATGAGCAGTTCTTC.

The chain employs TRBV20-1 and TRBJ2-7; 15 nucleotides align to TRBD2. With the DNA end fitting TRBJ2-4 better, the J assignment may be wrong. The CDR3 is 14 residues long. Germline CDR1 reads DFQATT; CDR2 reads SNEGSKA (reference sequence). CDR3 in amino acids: CSAMGTSGRNIQYF. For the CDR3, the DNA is TGCAGTGCTATGGGGACTAGCGGGAGGAACATTCAGTACTTC.

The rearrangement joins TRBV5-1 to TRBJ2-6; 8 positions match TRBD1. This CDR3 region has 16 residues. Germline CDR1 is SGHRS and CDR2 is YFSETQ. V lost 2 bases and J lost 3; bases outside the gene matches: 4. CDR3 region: CASSFQGAIGANVLTF. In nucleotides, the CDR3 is TGCGCCAGCAGCTTTCAGGGGGCTATTGGGGCCAACGTCCTGACTTTC.

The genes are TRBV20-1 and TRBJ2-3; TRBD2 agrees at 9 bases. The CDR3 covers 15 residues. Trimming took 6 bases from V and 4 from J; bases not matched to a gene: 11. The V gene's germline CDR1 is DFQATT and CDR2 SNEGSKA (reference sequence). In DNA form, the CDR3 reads TGCAGTGCCATTCCCCTAGCGGGAAATGCAGATACGCAGTATTTT. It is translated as CSAIPLAGNADTQYF.

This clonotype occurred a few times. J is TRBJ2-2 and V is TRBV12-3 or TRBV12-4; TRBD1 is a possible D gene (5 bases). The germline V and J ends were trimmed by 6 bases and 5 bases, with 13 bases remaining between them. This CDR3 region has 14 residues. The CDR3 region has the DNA TGTGCCAGCAGCTACTTCAAGGGGACCGGGGAGCTGTTTTTT. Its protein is CASSYFKGTGELFF.

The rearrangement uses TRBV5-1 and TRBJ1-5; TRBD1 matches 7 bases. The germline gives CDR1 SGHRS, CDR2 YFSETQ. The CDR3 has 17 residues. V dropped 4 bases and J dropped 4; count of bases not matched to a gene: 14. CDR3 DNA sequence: TGCGCCAGCAGCCTACATTCCGGGACAGCGGCGAATCAGCCCCAGCATTTT. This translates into CASSLHSGTAANQPQHF.

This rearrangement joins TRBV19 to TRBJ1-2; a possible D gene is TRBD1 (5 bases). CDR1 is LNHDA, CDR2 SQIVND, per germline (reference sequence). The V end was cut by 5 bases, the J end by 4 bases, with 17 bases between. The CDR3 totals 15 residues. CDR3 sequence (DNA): TGTGCCAGTAGTGAATTTGGGGACTTTAGCTATGGCTACACCTTC. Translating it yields CASSEFGDFSYGYTF.

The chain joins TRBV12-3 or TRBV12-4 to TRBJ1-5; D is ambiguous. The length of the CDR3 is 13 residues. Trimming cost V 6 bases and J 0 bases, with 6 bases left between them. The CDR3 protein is CASSGPSNQPQHF. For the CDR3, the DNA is TGTGCCAGCAGCGGACCTAGCAATCAGCCCCAGCATTTT.

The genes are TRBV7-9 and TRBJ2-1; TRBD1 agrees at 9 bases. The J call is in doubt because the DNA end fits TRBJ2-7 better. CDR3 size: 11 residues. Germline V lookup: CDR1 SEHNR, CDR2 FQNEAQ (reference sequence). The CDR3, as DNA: TGTTCCGGACAGGGGTCCAGTGAGCAGTACTTC. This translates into CSGQGSSEQYF.

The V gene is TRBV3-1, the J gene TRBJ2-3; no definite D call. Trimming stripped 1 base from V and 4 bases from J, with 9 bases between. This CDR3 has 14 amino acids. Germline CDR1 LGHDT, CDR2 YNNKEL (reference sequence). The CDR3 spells CASSQVLRPDTQYF. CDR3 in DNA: TGTGCCAGCAGCCAAGTCCTGCGGCCAGATACGCAGTATTTT.

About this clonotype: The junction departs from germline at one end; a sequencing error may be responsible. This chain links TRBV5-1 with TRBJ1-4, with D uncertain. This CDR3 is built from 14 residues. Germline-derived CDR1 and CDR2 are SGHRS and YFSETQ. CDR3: CDSSRVWWDEKLFF. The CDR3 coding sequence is TGCGACAGCAGCCGAGTCTGGTGGGATGAAAAACTGTTTTTT.

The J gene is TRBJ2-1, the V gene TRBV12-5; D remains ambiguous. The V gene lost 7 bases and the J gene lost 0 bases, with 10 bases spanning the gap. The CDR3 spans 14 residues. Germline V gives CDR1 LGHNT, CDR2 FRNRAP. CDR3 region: CASALESSYNEQFF. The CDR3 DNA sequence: TGTGCTAGTGCCCTCGAAAGCTCCTACAATGAGCAGTTCTTC.

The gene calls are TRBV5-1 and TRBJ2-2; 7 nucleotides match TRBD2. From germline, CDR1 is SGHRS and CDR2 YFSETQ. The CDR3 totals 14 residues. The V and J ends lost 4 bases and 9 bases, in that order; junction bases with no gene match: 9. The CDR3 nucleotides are TGCGCCAGCAGCATTGACGGCGGGAGTCGGGAGCTGTTTTTT. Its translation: CASSIDGGSRELFF.

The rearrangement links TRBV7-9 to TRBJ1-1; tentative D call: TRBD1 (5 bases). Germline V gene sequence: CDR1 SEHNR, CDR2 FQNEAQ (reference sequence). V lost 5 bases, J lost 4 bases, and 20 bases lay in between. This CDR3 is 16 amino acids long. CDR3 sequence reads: CASSPRTRDLVTEAFF. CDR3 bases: TGTGCCAGCAGCCCGCGAACCAGGGATTTGGTCACTGAAGCTTTCTTT.

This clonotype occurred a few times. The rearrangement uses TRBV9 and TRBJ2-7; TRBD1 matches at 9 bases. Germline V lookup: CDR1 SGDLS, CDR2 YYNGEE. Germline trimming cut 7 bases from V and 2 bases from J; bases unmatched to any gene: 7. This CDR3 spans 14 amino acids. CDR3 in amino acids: CASQSGTGPYEQYF. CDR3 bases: TGTGCCAGCCAATCCGGGACAGGGCCCTACGAGCAGTACTTC. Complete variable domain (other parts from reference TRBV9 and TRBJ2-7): DSGVTQTPKHLITATGQRVTLRCSPRSGDLSVYWYQQSLDQGLQFLIQYYNGEERAKGNILERFSAQQFPDLHSELNLSSLELGDSALYFCASQSGTGPYEQYFGPGTRLTVT.

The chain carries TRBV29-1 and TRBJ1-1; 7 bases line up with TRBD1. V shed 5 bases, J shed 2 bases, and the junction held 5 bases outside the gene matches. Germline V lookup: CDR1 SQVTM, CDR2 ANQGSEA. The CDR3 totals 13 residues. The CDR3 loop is CSVRQGSNTEAFF. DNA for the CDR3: TGCAGCGTTCGACAGGGATCCAACACTGAAGCTTTCTTT.

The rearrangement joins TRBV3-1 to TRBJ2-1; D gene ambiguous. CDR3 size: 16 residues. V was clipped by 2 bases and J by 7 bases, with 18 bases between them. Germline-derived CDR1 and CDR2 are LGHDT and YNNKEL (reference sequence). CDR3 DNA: TGTGCCAGCAGCCAATTGACCCTTGGGGTCGCGAATGAGCAGTTCTTC. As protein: CASSQLTLGVANEQFF.

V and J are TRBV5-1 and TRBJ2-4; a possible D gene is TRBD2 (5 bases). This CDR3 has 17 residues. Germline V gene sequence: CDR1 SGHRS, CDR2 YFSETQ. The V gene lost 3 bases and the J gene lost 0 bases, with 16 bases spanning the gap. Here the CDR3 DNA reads TGCGCCAGCAGCTGGGGTCAGGACTTACTAGCCAAAAACATTCAGTACTTC. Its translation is CASSWGQDLLAKNIQYF.

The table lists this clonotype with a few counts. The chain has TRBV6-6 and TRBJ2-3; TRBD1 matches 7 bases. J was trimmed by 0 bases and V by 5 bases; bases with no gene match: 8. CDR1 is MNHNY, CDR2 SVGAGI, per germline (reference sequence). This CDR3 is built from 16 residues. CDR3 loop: CASSPAGGKSTDTQYF. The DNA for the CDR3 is TGTGCCAGCAGTCCCGCAGGGGGTAAAAGCACAGATACGCAGTATTTT.

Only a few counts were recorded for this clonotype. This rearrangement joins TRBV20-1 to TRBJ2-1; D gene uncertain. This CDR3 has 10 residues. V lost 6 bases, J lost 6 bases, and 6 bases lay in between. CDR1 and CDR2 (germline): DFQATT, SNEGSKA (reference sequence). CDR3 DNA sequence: TGCAGTGCCCAGATCAATGAGCAGTTCTTC. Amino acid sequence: CSAQINEQFF.

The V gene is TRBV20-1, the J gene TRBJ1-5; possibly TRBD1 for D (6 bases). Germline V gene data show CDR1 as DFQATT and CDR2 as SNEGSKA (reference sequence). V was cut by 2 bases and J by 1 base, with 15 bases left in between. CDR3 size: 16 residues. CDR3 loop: CSARKGGEISNQPQHF. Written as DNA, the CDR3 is TGCAGTGCTAGAAAGGGGGGGGAAATCAGCAATCAGCCCCAGCATTTT.

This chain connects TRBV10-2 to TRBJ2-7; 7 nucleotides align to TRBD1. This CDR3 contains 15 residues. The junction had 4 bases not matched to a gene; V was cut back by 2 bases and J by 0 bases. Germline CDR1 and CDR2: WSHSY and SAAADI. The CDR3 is CASSELGTVSYEQYF. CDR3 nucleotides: TGCGCCAGCAGTGAGCTCGGGACAGTCTCCTACGAGCAGTACTTC.

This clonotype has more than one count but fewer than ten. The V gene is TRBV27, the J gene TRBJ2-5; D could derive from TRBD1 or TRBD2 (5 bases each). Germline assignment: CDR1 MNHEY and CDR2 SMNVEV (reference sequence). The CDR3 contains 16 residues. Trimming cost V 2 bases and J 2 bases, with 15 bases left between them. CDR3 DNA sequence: TGTGCCAGCAGTTTACGGGGTACCGGGGCTCAAGAGACCCAGTACTTC. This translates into CASSLRGTGAQETQYF.

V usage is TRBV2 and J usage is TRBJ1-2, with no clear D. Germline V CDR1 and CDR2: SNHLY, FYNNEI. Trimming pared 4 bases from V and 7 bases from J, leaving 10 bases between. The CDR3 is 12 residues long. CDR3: CASSVGSGGYTF. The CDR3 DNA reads TGTGCCAGCAGTGTAGGGTCGGGTGGCTACACCTTC.

As DNA, the CDR3 is TGTGCCAGCAGCCGAACCGGGACTAGCGGGAGGAGGGGTTCCTACAATGAGCAGTTCTTC. The encoded protein is CASSRTGTSGRRGSYNEQFF. This chain joins TRBV6-1 and TRBJ2-1; 15 nucleotides align to TRBD2. The CDR3 totals 20 residues. The germline V gene has CDR1 MNHNS and CDR2 SASEGT. Losses at the gene ends were 6 bases for V and 1 base for J; bases not matched to a gene: 13.

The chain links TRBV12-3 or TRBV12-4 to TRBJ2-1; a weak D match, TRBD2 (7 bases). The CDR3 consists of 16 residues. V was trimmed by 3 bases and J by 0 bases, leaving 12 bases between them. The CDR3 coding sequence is TGTGCCAGCAGTTTGCGGGGGCAAAACTCCTACAATGAGCAGTTCTTC. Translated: CASSLRGQNSYNEQFF.